Following are 2 T cell receptor beta chains from one sample sequenced in a study of immune heterogeneity within non-small cell lung tumors. Bulk tumor genomic DNA was the template, and each sample received approximately 0.65 ug. Biopsies that were spaced far apart were taken, several per primary tumor, during surgery. Those enrolled were patients newly diagnosed with untreated non-small cell lung cancer and undergoing curative surgery. In a multiplex PCR, 32 V and 13 J primers amplified TCR beta CDR3. TCRdb redid the calling of the multiplex PCR reads with MiXCR, one entry per CDR3 protein. The sample contains approximately 9,800 distinct CDR3 sequences, around a sixth of which appear only once. The sequenced sample consisted of lung tumor tissue. All receptors derive from a middle-aged man with non-small cell lung cancer.

This clonotype has a count of ten or more. An end of the junction differs from the germline gene, which may be a read error. V gene TRBV28 combines with J gene TRBJ2-2, with D maybe TRBD2 (6 bases). The CDR3 totals 12 residues. In germline, CDR1 is MDHEN, CDR2 SYDVKM. The chain's CDR3 is CASSLSSGGLFF. Written as DNA, the CDR3 is TGTGCCAGCAGTTTGTCGTCCGGGGGGCTGTTTTTT.

V usage is TRBV28 and J usage is TRBJ2-1; D uncertain. The CDR3 extends over 15 amino acids. The germline V gene has CDR1 MDHEN and CDR2 SYDVKM. V dropped 1 base and J dropped 8 bases, with 15 bases sitting between them. CDR3 DNA sequence: TGTGCCAGCAGTTTATTCCAGACCCGGCACTATGAGCAGTTCTTC. It codes for CASSLFQTRHYEQFF. The variable domain in full, with the rest retrieved from reference TRBV28 and TRBJ2-1, is DVKVTQSSRYLVKRTGEKVFLECVQDMDHENMFWYRQDPGLGLRLIYFSYDVKMKEKGDIPEGYSVSREKKERFSLILESASTNQTSMYLCASSLFQTRHYEQFFGPGTRLTVL.